Included here is one TCR beta chain sequence, with context. What it binds is not known. This table comes from immunoSEQ multiplex PCR, and its TCRdb copy is limited to in-frame clones, with some not included. The table has more than 85,000 clones, around 90% seen once; the top ten hold around 1.1%. The data were obtained in a study of siplizumab effects on memory and regulatory T cells. Study conclusions and caveats: The suppressive capacity of proliferating Tregs from siplizumab cultures remained unconfirmed.

The CDR3 runs 17 residues. The rearrangement uses TRBV21-1 and TRBJ2-3. TRBV21-1 is annotated as a pseudogene. The sequencing sample was made of CD4+ T cells sorted from blood. This TCR came from a human donor in good health. CDR3 residues: CASSKPGPTTSTDTQYF. The CDR3, as DNA: TGTGCCAGCAGCAAACCGGGACCGACAACCAGCACAGATACGCAGTATTTT.